Detailed here is one T cell receptor beta chain. Germline and junction disagree at one end, which may indicate a read error. The template was genomic DNA from peripheral blood, not RNA. This record belongs to a study of T cell repertoires in aging, cancer and after chemotherapy. Study-wide context: Repeat sampling of healthy donors over several months to years showed clear clonal overlap.

A mixed TRB-A/B primer pool amplified rearranged TRB by multiplex touch-down PCR. From the multiplex PCR reads, TCRdb called clonotypes with MiXCR, one entry per CDR3 protein. The repertoire includes about 5,200 distinct CDR3 sequences, around 30% of them detected once, and 5.5% to 6% sits in the top ten. The CDR3 spans 12 residues. From germline, CDR1 is MNHNY and CDR2 SVGAGI (reference sequence). What was sequenced was blood. The sequence derives from a human donor in good health. The V call is TRBV6-6, the J call TRBJ2-7; the D is unclear. The CDR3 protein is CASSNSYYEQYF. For the CDR3, the DNA is TGTGCCAGCAGTAACTCTTACTACGAGCAGTACTTC.